This T cell receptor (beta chain) was recovered during a study of cytomegalovirus exposure and HLA in healthy donors. Findings and caveats of the study: In vitro work confirmed that a few CMV-associated chains recognize CMV antigens. Later genetic work tied a missense DCLRE1C variant to beta-chain V and J trimming.

Vbeta (60) and Jbeta (13) primers were used in the PCR. Profiling relied on immunoSEQ multiplex PCR, and the TCRdb table lists in-frame clones only, not all of them. The data hold about 120,000 clones, with roughly three fifths observed a single time. This CDR3 region has 17 residues. Trimming pared 2 bases from V and 3 bases from J, leaving 16 bases between. Germline lookup yields CDR1 SGHTA and CDR2 FQGNSA. Details on this clone: Its antigen is as yet unknown.

The receptor's source is a woman aged 40-49 years in good health and CMV-seropositive. Sequenced input: PBMCs. The chain uses TRBV7-2 and TRBJ1-4, with TRBD1 as a possible D gene (6 bases). Here the CDR3 DNA reads TGTGCCAGCAGCTTATGGCAGTTGGGGGCGGCTAATGAAAAACTGTTTTTT. The encoded protein is CASSLWQLGAANEKLFF.